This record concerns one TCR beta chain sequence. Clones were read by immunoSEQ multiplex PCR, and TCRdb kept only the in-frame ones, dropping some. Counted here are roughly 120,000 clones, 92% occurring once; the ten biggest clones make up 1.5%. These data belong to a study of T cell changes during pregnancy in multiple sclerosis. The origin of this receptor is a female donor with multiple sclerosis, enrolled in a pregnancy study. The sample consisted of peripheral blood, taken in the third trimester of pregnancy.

The CDR3 reads CASSRRGLTGANVLTF. As DNA, the CDR3 is TGTGCCAGCTCACGTCGAGGCCTCACTGGGGCCAACGTCCTGACTTTC. The chain uses TRBV18 and TRBJ2-6, with no clear D. In germline, CDR1 is KGHSH, CDR2 LQKENI. This CDR3 is 16 amino acids long. V lost 4 bases and J lost 2, with 12 bases in between.